The clone carrying this T cell receptor (beta chain) was picked up one time. What it binds is not known. Some clones are missing from TCRdb's copy, which holds only in-frame ones; the method was immunoSEQ multiplex PCR. The profile shows thousands of clones, roughly three fifths of them singletons. The record originates from a study of neoadjuvant anti-PD-1 for oral cavity cancer. Study-wide results and caveats: Each response group had just a few patients in TCR analyses.

V lost 4 bases and J lost 0; bases outside the gene matches: 8. CDR1 and CDR2 (germline): SGHAT, FQNNGV. CDR3 length: 16 amino acids. Source: tumor tissue, taken before nivolumab (anti-PD-1) treatment. The TCR comes from a person aged 35-79 years with oral cavity squamous cell carcinoma. The J gene is TRBJ2-7, the V gene TRBV11-2; 8 nucleotides line up with TRBD2. In DNA form, the CDR3 reads TGTGCCAGCAGCTCCGTACCTAGCGGGCTCTCCTACGAGCAGTACTTC. This translates into CASSSVPSGLSYEQYF. Filled out from reference TRBV11-2 and TRBJ2-7, the complete variable domain reads EAGVAQSPRYKIIEKRQSVAFWCNPISGHATLYWYQQILGQGPKLLIQFQNNGVVDDSQLPKDRFSAERLKGVDSTLKIQPAKLEDSAVYLCASSSVPSGLSYEQYFGPGTRLTVT.